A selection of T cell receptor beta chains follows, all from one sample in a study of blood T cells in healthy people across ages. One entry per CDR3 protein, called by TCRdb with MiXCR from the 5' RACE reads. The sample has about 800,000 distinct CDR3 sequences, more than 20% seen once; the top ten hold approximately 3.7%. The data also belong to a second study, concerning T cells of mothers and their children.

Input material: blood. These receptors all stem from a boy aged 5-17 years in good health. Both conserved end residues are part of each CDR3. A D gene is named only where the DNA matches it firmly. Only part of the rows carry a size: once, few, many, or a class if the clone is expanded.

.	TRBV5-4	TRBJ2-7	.	CASSLEGGVSYEQYF	TGTGCCAGCAGCTTGGAAGGAGGGGTATCCTACGAGCAGTACTTC
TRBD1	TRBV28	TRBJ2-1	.	CASSPRGTGGVAGEQFF	TGTGCCAGCAGTCCTAGGGGGACAGGGGGGGTGGCGGGTGAGCAGTTCTTC
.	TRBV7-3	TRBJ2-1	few	CASSLNGQSYNEQFF	TGTGCCAGCAGCTTAAATGGACAGTCCTACAATGAGCAGTTCTTC
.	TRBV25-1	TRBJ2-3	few	CASSDGLLAEGFDTQYF	TGTGCCAGCAGTGATGGACTACTGGCTGAGGGGTTTGATACGCAGTATTTT
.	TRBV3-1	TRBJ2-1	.	CASSQKDSRYNEQFF	TGTGCCAGCAGCCAGAAGGACAGTAGGTACAATGAGCAGTTCTTC
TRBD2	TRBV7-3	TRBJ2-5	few	CASSVSGNGEETQYF	TGTGCCAGCAGCGTCAGCGGGAATGGGGAAGAGACCCAGTACTTC
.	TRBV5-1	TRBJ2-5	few	CASSLTFPETQHF	TGCGCCAGCAGCTTGACGTTCCCGGAGACCCAGCACTTC
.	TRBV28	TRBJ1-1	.	CASSLRDYTEAFF	TGTGCCAGCAGTTTGAGGGATTACACTGAAGCTTTCTTT
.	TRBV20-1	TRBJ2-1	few	CSASRRAGFF	TGCAGTGCTAGCAGGAGGGCCGGGTTCTTC
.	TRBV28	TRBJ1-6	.	CASSLPLTGTDSAPLHF	TGTGCCAGCAGTTTGCCATTAACCGGGACGGATAGTGCACCCCTCCACTTT
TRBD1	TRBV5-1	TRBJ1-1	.	CASSSTRGRTEAFF	TGCGCCAGCAGCAGTACCAGGGGGCGAACTGAAGCTTTCTTT
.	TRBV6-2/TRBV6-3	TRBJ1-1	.	CASSYGRGQADTEAFF	TGTGCCAGCAGTTACGGGAGGGGACAAGCGGACACTGAAGCTTTCTTT
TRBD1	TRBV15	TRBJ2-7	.	CATSRDEGARTYAQYF	TGTGCCACCAGCAGAGATGAGGGGGCGCGAACCTACGCGCAGTACTTC
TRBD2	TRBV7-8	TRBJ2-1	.	CASSLEVTSGLLYNEQFF	TGTGCCAGCAGCTTAGAAGTGACTAGCGGGCTCCTCTACAATGAGCAGTTCTTC
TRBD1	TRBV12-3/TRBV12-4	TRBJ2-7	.	CASSTIGRDRGSLAVYEQYF	TGTGCCAGCAGCACCATAGGTCGGGACAGGGGTTCACTAGCGGTCTACGAGCAGTACTTC
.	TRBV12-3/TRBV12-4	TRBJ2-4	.	CASSSSRGNIQYF	TGTGCCAGCAGTTCAAGTAGGGGAAACATTCAGTACTTC
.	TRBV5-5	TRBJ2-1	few	CASSSTGPSYNEQFF	TGTGCCAGCAGCTCAACGGGGCCGTCCTACAATGAGCAGTTCTTC
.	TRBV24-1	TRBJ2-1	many	CATPVRSNEIYNEQFF	TGTGCCACCCCGGTCAGGTCAAACGAAATCTACAATGAGCAGTTCTTC
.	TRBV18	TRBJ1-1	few	CASSRAGGTFNTEAFF	TGTGCCAGCTCACGTGCAGGTGGGACCTTTAACACTGAAGCTTTCTTT
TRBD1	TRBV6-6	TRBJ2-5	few	CASSGTGDPSETQYF	TGTGCCAGCAGTGGGACAGGGGACCCCTCAGAGACCCAGTACTTC
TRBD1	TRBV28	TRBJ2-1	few	CASSLCARDRVYNEQFF	TGTGCCAGCAGTTTATGCGCCCGAGACAGGGTCTACAATGAGCAGTTCTTC
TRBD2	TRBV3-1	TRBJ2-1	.	CASSRTSGRAGGEQFF	TGTGCCAGCAGCCGGACTAGCGGGAGGGCGGGGGGTGAGCAGTTCTTC
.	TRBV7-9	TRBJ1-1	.	CACSKAANTEAFF	TGTGCCTGCAGCAAGGCAGCGAACACTGAAGCTTTCTTT
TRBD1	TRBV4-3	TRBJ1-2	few	CASSQDPDRVYGYTF	TGCGCCAGCAGCCAAGATCCGGACAGGGTCTATGGCTACACCTTC
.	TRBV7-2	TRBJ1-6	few	CAIKKNRERSPLHF	TGTGCCATAAAAAAAAACAGGGAGAGATCACCCCTCCACTTT
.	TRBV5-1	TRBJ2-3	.	CASSTDSFSTDTQYF	TGCGCCAGCAGCACGGACAGTTTTAGCACAGATACGCAGTATTTT
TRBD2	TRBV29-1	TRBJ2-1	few	CSGTASGSKQFF	TGCAGCGGTACAGCTAGCGGGAGTAAGCAGTTCTTC
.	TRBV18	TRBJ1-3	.	CASSPNTYGENTIYF	TGTGCCAGCTCACCAAATACCTACGGCGAAAACACCATATATTTT
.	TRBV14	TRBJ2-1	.	CASSQRTGMFHEQFF	TGTGCCAGCAGCCAACGCACAGGGATGTTCCATGAGCAGTTCTTC
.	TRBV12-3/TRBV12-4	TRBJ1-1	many	CASSLGWNTEAFF	TGTGCCAGCAGTTTGGGATGGAACACTGAAGCTTTCTTT
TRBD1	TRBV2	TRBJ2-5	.	CATRQGDWGETQYF	TGTGCCACCCGACAGGGGGATTGGGGAGAGACCCAGTACTTC
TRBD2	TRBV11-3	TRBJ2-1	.	CASSLETSAYNEQFF	TGTGCCAGCAGCTTAGAGACTAGCGCCTACAATGAGCAGTTCTTC
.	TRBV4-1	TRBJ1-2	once	CASSQRSRLGVSSNYGYTF	TGCGCCAGCAGCCAAAGGTCTAGGCTTGGGGTATCGAGTAACTATGGCTACACCTTC
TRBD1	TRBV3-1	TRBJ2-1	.	CASSPTGGSGVF	TGTGCCAGCAGCCCGACAGGGGGGTCAGGGGTCTTC
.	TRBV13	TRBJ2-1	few	CASSSLAYNEQFF	TGTGCCAGCAGCTCATTAGCCTACAATGAGCAGTTCTTC
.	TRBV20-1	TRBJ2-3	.	CSARGAEYTDTQYF	TGCAGTGCTAGAGGAGCGGAGTACACAGATACGCAGTATTTT
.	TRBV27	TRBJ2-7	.	CASSFTLRGVYEQYF	TGTGCCAGCAGTTTTACCCTCAGGGGGGTGTACGAGCAGTACTTC
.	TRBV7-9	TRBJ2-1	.	CTSSLAHSSYNEQFF	TGTACCAGCAGCTTAGCGCACAGCTCCTACAATGAGCAGTTCTTC
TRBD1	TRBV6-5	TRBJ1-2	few	CASTDSGGGGYTF	TGTGCCAGCACCGACTCAGGGGGGGGTGGCTACACCTTC
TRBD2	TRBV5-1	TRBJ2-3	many	CASSPLAGVTDTQYF	TGCGCCAGCAGCCCCCTAGCGGGAGTTACAGATACGCAGTATTTT
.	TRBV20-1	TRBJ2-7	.	CSAREDGGQVIYEQYF	TGCAGTGCTAGAGAGGATGGGGGGCAGGTAATCTACGAGCAGTACTTC
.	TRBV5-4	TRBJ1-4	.	CASSDPAQDNEKLFF	TGTGCCAGCAGCGATCCGGCACAGGATAATGAAAAACTGTTTTTT
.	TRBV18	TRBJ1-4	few	CASSPPSGARDEKLFF	TGTGCCAGCTCACCACCGTCGGGGGCCAGGGATGAAAAACTGTTTTTT
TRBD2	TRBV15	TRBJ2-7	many	CATSRDYGGSRYEQYF	TGTGCCACCAGCAGAGATTATGGCGGGAGCAGGTACGAGCAGTACTTC
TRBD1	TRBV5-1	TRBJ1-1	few	CASSAGQGAYTEAFF	TGCGCCAGCAGCGCGGGACAGGGGGCCTACACTGAAGCTTTCTTT
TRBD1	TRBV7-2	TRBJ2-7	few	CASSYRDRSYEQYF	TGTGCCAGCAGCTACCGGGACAGATCCTACGAGCAGTACTTC
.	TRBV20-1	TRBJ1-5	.	CSARDSRNQPQHF	TGCAGTGCTAGAGACAGTAGGAACCAGCCCCAGCATTTT
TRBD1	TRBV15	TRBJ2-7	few	CATSRDRVVKVDEQYF	TGTGCCACCAGCAGGGACAGGGTTGTGAAGGTCGACGAGCAGTACTTC
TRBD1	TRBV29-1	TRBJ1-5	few	CNVGGTDNQPQHF	TGCAACGTTGGAGGGACAGACAATCAGCCCCAGCATTTT
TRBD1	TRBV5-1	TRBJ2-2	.	CASSLVPGGATGELFF	TGCGCCAGCAGCTTGGTCCCAGGGGGTGCAACCGGGGAGCTGTTTTTT
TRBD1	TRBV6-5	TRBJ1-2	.	CASTGQGVTHGYTF	TGTGCCAGCACCGGACAGGGTGTAACGCATGGCTACACCTTC
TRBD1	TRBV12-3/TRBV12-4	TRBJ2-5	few	CASRGQGEKTQYF	TGTGCCAGCAGGGGACAGGGTGAGAAGACCCAGTACTTC
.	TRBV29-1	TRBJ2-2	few	CSVLAGELFF	TGCAGCGTTCTAGCCGGGGAGCTGTTTTTT
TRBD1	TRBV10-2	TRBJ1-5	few	CASSEGTGGGQPQHF	TGCGCCAGCAGTGAGGGAACAGGGGGCGGTCAGCCCCAGCATTTT